This TCR beta chain was recorded in a study of T cell responses to AZD1222 COVID-19 vaccine. The protocol was immunoSEQ multiplex PCR, while the TCRdb copy is restricted to in-frame clones and leaves out a portion. The sample shows about 140,000 clones, over 85% of them seen only once. CDR1 and CDR2 (germline): MNHEY, SVGEGT. The CDR3 is made up of 15 amino acids. V lost 1 base, J lost 6 bases, and 5 bases stayed unmatched. The V gene is TRBV6-2 or TRBV6-3, the J gene TRBJ2-2; 7 bases match TRBD2. The sequencing used peripheral blood, collected on day 0 of AZD1222 vaccination. The receptor's source is an adult in good health. CDR3 amino acids: CASSYFPSGPGELFF. The CDR3 bases are TGTGCCAGCAGTTACTTTCCTAGCGGTCCCGGGGAGCTGTTTTTT.